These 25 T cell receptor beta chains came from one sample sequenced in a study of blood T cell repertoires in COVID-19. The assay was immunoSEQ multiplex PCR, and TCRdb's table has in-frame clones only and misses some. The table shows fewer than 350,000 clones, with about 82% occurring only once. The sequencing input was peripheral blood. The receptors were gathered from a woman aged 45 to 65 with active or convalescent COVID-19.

The CDR3 loop is CASSSGDRANYGYTF. CDR3 DNA sequence: TGCGCCAGCAGCTCCGGGGACAGGGCAAACTATGGCTACACCTTC. The V gene is TRBV5-1, the J gene TRBJ1-2, with TRBD1 matching 9 bases. J gave up 2 bases and V 3 bases, and 5 bases lay outside the gene matches. There are 15 residues in the CDR3. Germline V gives CDR1 SGHRS, CDR2 YFSETQ.

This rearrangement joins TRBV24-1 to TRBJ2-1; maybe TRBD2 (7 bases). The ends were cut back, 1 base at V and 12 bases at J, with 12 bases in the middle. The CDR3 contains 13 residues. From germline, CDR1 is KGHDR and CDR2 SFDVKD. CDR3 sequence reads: CATSDFGGGGQFF. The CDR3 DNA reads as TGTGCCACCAGTGATTTCGGGGGAGGGGGGCAGTTCTTC.

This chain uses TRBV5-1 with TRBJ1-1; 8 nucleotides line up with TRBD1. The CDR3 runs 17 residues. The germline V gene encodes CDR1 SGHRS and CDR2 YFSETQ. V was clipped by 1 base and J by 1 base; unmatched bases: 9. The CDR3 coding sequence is TGCGCCAGCAGCTTGATGGGGACAGGCTCCACGAACACTGAAGCTTTCTTT. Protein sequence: CASSLMGTGSTNTEAFF.

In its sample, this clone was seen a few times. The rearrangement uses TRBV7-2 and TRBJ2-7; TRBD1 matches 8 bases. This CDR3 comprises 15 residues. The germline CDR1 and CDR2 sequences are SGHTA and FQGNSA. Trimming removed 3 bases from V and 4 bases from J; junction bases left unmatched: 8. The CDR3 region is CASSFRTGSLYEQYF. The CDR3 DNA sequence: TGTGCCAGCAGCTTTAGGACAGGGAGCCTTTACGAGCAGTACTTC.

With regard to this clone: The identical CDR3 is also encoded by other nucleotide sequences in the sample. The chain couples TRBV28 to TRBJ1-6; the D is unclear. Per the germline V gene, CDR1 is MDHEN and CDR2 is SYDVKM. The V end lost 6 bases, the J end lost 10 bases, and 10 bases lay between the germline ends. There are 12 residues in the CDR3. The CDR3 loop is CASSLLRSPLHF. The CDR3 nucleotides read TGTGCCAGCAGCCTACTACGGTCACCCCTCCACTTT.

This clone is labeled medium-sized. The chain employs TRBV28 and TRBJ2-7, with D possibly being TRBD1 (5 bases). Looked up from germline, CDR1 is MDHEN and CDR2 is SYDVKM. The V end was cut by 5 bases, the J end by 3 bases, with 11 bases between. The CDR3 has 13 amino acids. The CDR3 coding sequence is TGTGCCAGCAGTGCTGGACACCTCTACGAGCAGTACTTC. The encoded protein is CASSAGHLYEQYF. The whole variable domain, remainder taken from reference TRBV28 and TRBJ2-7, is DVKVTQSSRYLVKRTGEKVFLECVQDMDHENMFWYRQDPGLGLRLIYFSYDVKMKEKGDIPEGYSVSREKKERFSLILESASTNQTSMYLCASSAGHLYEQYFGPGTRLTVT.

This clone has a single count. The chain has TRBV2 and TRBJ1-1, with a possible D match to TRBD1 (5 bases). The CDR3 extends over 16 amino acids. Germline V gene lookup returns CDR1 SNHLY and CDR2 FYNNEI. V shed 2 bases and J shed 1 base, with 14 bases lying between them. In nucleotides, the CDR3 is TGTGCCAGCAGTGAAATCCCGGGGGTCCCGAACACTGAAGCTTTCTTT. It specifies CASSEIPGVPNTEAFF.

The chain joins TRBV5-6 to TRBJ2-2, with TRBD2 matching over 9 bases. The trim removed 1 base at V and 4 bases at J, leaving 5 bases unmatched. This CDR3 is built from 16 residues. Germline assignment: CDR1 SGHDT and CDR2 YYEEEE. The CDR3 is CASSLLAGIGTGELFF. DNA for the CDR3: TGTGCCAGCAGCTTGCTAGCGGGAATAGGCACCGGGGAGCTGTTTTTT.

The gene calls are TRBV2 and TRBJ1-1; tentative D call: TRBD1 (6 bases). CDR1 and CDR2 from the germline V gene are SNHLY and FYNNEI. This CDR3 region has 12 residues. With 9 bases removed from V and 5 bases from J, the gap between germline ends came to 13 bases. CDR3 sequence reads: CASTTGSTEAFF. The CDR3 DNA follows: TGTGCCAGTACTACAGGGTCGACTGAAGCTTTCTTT.

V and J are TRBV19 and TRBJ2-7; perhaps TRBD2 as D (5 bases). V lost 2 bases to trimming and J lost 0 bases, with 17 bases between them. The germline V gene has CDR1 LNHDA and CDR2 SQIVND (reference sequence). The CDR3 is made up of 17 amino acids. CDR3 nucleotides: TGTGCCAGTAGTATAAAGGAAGCCGGGATAAGCTCCTACGAGCAGTACTTC. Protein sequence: CASSIKEAGISSYEQYF.

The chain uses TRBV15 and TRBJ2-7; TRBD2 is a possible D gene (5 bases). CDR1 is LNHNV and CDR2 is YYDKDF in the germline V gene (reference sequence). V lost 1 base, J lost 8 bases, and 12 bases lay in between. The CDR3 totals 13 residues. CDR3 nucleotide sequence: TGTGCCACCAGCAGAGGGGAGCCCCTGAAGCAGTACTTC. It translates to CATSRGEPLKQYF.

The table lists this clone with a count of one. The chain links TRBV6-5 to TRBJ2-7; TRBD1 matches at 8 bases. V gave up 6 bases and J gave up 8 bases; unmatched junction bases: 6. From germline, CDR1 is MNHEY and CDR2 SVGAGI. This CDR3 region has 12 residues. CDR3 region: CASSQDRVKQYF. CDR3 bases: TGTGCCAGCAGCCAGGACAGGGTCAAGCAGTACTTC.

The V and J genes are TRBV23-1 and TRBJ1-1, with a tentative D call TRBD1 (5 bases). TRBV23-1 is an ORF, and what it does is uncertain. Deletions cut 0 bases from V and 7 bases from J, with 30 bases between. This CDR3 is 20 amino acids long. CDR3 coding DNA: TGCGCCAGCAGTCAATCCTTAGGCGGGGGGGACCACCACACTATGGATGAAGCTTTCTTT. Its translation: CASSQSLGGGDHHTMDEAFF.

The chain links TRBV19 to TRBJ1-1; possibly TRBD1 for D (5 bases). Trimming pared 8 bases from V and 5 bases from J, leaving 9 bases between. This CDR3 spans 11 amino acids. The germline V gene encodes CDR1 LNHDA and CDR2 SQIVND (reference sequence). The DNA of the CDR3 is TGTGCCAGTTCGACAGCTACTGAAGCTTTCTTT. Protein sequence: CASSTATEAFF.

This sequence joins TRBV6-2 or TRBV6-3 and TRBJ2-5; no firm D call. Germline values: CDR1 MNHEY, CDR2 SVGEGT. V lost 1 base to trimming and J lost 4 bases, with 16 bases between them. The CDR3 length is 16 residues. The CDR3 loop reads CASSYYRPRSGETQYF. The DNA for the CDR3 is TGTGCCAGCAGTTACTATCGTCCCCGTTCCGGAGAGACCCAGTACTTC.

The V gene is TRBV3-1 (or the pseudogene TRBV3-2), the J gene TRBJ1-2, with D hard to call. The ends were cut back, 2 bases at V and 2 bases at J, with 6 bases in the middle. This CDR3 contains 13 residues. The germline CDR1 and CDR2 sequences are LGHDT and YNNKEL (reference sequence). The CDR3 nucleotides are TGTGCCAGCAGCCAACCGCGGAACTATGGCTACACCTTC. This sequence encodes CASSQPRNYGYTF.

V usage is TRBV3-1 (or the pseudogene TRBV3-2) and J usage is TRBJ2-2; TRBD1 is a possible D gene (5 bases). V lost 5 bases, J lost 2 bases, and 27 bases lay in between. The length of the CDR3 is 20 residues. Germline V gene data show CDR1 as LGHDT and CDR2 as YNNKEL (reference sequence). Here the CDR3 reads CASSNSYLAGHRDNTGELFF. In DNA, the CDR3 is TGTGCCAGCAGCAACTCTTATCTCGCCGGACACCGAGACAACACCGGGGAGCTGTTTTTT.

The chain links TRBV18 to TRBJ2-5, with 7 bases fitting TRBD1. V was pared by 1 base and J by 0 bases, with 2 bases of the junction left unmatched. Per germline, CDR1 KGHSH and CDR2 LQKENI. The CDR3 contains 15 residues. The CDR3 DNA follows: TGTGCCAGCTCACCACAACAGGGGCACCAAGAGACCCAGTACTTC. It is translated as CASSPQQGHQETQYF. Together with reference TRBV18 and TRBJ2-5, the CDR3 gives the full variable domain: NAGVMQNPRHLVRRRGQEARLRCSPMKGHSHVYWYRQLPEEGLKFMVYLQKENIIDESGMPKERFSAEFPKEGPSILRIQQVVRGDSAAYFCASSPQQGHQETQYFGPGTRLLVL.

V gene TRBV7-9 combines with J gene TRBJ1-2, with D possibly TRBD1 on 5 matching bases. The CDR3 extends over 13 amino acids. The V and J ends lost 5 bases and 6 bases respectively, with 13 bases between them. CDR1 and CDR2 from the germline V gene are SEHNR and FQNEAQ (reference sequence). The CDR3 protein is CASSHRTPDGYTF. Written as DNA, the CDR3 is TGTGCCAGCAGCCATCGGACACCCGATGGCTACACCTTC. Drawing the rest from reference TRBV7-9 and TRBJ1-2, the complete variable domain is DTGVSQNPRHKITKRGQNVTFRCDPISEHNRLYWYRQTLGQGPEFLTYFQNEAQLEKSRLLSDRFSAERPKGSFSTLEIQRTEQGDSAMYLCASSHRTPDGYTFGSGTRLTVV.

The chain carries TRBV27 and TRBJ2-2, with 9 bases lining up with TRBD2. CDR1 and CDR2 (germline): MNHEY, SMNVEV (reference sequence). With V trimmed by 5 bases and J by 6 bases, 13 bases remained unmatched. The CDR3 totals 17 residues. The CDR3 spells CASSPIGGTSLAGELFF. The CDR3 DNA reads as TGTGCCAGCAGTCCCATCGGTGGGACTAGCTTGGCCGGGGAGCTGTTTTTT.

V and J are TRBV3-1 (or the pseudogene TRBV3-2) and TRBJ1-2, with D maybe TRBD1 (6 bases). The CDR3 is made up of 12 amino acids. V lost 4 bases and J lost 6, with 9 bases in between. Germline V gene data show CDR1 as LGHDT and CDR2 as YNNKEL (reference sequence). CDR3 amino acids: CASSRGGDGYTF. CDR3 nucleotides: TGTGCCAGCAGCCGAGGGGGGGATGGCTACACCTTC.

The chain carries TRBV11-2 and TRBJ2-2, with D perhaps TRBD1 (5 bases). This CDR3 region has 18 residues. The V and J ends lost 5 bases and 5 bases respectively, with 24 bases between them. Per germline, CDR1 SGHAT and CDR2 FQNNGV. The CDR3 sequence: CASSQQVAWQRTTGELFF. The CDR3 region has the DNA TGTGCCAGCAGCCAACAGGTTGCATGGCAGAGGACGACCGGGGAGCTGTTTTTT.

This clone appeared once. CDR3 sequence: CASREFGANVLTF. As DNA, the CDR3 is TGTGCCAGCCGGGAGTTTGGGGCCAACGTCCTGACTTTC. The chain employs TRBV6-5 and TRBJ2-6; D might be TRBD2 (6 bases). V lost 8 bases and J 3 bases, leaving 8 bases between the germline ends. The V gene's germline CDR1 is MNHEY and CDR2 SVGAGI. The CDR3 has 13 residues.

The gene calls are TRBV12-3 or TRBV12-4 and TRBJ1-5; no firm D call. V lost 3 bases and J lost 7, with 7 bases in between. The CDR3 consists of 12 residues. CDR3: CASSFGRQPQHF. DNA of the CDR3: TGTGCCAGCAGTTTCGGGAGGCAGCCCCAGCATTTT.

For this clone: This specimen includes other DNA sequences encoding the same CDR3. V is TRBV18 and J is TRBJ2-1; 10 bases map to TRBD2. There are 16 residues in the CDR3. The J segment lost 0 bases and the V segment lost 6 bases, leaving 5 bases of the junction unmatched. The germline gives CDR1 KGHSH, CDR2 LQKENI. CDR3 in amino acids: CASSPGLAVSYNEQFF. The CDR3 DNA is TGTGCCAGCTCCCCTGGACTAGCGGTCTCCTACAATGAGCAGTTCTTC.